This is a list of T cell receptor beta chains from one sample in a study of cytomegalovirus exposure and HLA in healthy donors. Some clones are missing from TCRdb's copy, which holds only in-frame ones; the method was immunoSEQ multiplex PCR. This sample has around 170,000 clones, with about four fifths found just once. Sequenced: PBMCs. The origin of the receptors is a man aged 35 to 55 in good health and CMV-seronegative. The CDR3 runs from the conserved cysteine through the conserved F or W. D genes are given only for firm matches. Clone size is not always given. Where it is, it says once, few, many or a class for expanded clones.

V gene: TRBV5-1
J gene: TRBJ2-1
clone size: once
D gene: TRBD2
CDR3 protein: CASSLSPRGGAGDEQFF
CDR3 DNA: TGCGCCAGCAGCTTAAGCCCTCGCGGGGGGGCTGGGGATGAGCAGTTCTTC

V gene: TRBV30
J gene: TRBJ2-1
clone size: .
D gene: TRBD2
CDR3 protein: CAWSWGGGGYNEQFF
CDR3 DNA: TGTGCCTGGAGTTGGGGCGGGGGAGGGTACAATGAGCAGTTCTTC

V gene: TRBV5-1
J gene: TRBJ1-1
clone size: .
D gene: .
CDR3 protein: CASSYDGGESTEAFF
CDR3 DNA: TGCGCCAGCAGCTACGACGGAGGGGAGAGCACTGAAGCTTTCTTT

V gene: TRBV5-1
J gene: TRBJ2-2
clone size: .
D gene: .
CDR3 protein: CASSLTGRANTGELFF
CDR3 DNA: TGCGCCAGCAGCTTGACAGGGAGGGCGAACACCGGGGAGCTGTTTTTT

V gene: TRBV5-8
J gene: TRBJ1-1
clone size: few
D gene: .
CDR3 protein: CASSPGGPDTEAFF
CDR3 DNA: TGTGCCAGCAGCCCAGGAGGGCCGGACACTGAAGCTTTCTTT

V gene: TRBV5-1
J gene: TRBJ1-4
clone size: .
D gene: .
CDR3 protein: CASSLGGGTNEKLFF
CDR3 DNA: TGCGCCAGCAGCTTGGGGGGCGGCACTAATGAAAAACTGTTTTTT

V gene: TRBV28
J gene: TRBJ1-2
clone size: .
D gene: TRBD1
CDR3 protein: CATFLRTGTNYGYTF
CDR3 DNA: TGTGCCACCTTCCTAAGGACAGGGACGAACTATGGCTACACCTTC

V gene: TRBV7-6
J gene: TRBJ1-3
clone size: few
D gene: .
CDR3 protein: CASSPDSTGTTIYF
CDR3 DNA: TGTGCCAGCAGCCCGGACTCCACAGGGACCACCATATATTTT

V gene: TRBV6-1
J gene: TRBJ2-1
clone size: once
D gene: .
CDR3 protein: CASSALGTRNEQFF
CDR3 DNA: TGTGCCAGCAGTGCCCTAGGTACTCGTAATGAGCAGTTCTTC

V gene: TRBV11-2
J gene: TRBJ2-2
clone size: .
D gene: TRBD1
CDR3 protein: CASSLEGQGAWTGELFF
CDR3 DNA: TGTGCCAGCAGCTTAGAGGGACAGGGGGCGTGGACCGGGGAGCTGTTTTTT

V gene: TRBV7-3
J gene: TRBJ2-7
clone size: .
D gene: TRBD1
CDR3 protein: CASSLLQGVNEQYF
CDR3 DNA: TGTGCCAGCAGCTTATTACAGGGGGTAAACGAGCAGTACTTC

V gene: TRBV13
J gene: TRBJ2-7
clone size: .
D gene: TRBD1
CDR3 protein: CASSSFLDRGPYEQYF
CDR3 DNA: TGTGCCAGCAGCTCCTTCTTAGACAGGGGACCCTACGAGCAGTACTTC

V gene: TRBV9
J gene: TRBJ2-3
clone size: once
D gene: TRBD2
CDR3 protein: CASSAVGTSGFFSTDTQYF
CDR3 DNA: TGTGCCAGCAGCGCAGTTGGGACTAGCGGGTTTTTTAGCACAGATACGCAGTATTTT

V gene: TRBV27
J gene: TRBJ2-7
clone size: .
D gene: .
CDR3 protein: CASSYSGTNPEQYF
CDR3 DNA: TGTGCCAGCAGTTATTCCGGGACAAATCCCGAGCAGTACTTC

V gene: TRBV7-6
J gene: TRBJ2-5
clone size: .
D gene: TRBD2
CDR3 protein: CASSLAAELAGRETQYF
CDR3 DNA: TGTGCCAGCAGCTTAGCTGCAGAACTAGCGGGGCGAGAGACCCAGTACTTC

V gene: TRBV5-1
J gene: TRBJ1-2
clone size: .
D gene: .
CDR3 protein: CASTWEGLPGGGYTF
CDR3 DNA: TGCGCCAGCACCTGGGAGGGGTTGCCCGGTGGCGGCTACACCTTC

V gene: TRBV7-9
J gene: TRBJ2-5
clone size: .
D gene: .
CDR3 protein: CASSFERKETQYF
CDR3 DNA: TGTGCCAGCAGCTTTGAGCGTAAAGAGACCCAGTACTTC

V gene: TRBV29-1
J gene: TRBJ2-1
clone size: few
D gene: .
CDR3 protein: CSVLLRGKRGEQFF
CDR3 DNA: TGCAGCGTTCTCCTCAGGGGAAAGCGGGGTGAGCAGTTCTTC

V gene: TRBV13
J gene: TRBJ2-2
clone size: .
D gene: TRBD1
CDR3 protein: CASSDFFRDRGKKGAKKTTGELFF
CDR3 DNA: TGTGCCAGCAGCGATTTTTTCCGGGACAGGGGGAAGAAGGGGGCGAAGAAGACGACCGGGGAGCTGTTTTTT

V gene: TRBV4-1
J gene: TRBJ1-2
clone size: .
D gene: .
CDR3 protein: CASSHPRSGRGGYTF
CDR3 DNA: TGCGCCAGCAGCCATCCTAGGAGCGGGAGGGGTGGCTACACCTTC

V gene: TRBV11-3
J gene: TRBJ2-4
clone size: .
D gene: TRBD1
CDR3 protein: CASSLNRGRENIQYF
CDR3 DNA: TGTGCCAGCAGCTTAAACAGGGGGCGTGAAAACATTCAGTACTTC

V gene: TRBV6-5
J gene: TRBJ1-4
clone size: once
D gene: .
CDR3 protein: CASSITANEKLFF
CDR3 DNA: TGTGCCAGCAGTATCACAGCTAACGAAAAACTGTTTTTT

V gene: TRBV6-5
J gene: TRBJ1-5
clone size: .
D gene: TRBD1
CDR3 protein: CASSLDRNQPQHF
CDR3 DNA: TGTGCCAGCAGTCTGGACAGGAATCAGCCCCAGCATTTT

V gene: TRBV4-1
J gene: TRBJ2-2
clone size: .
D gene: .
CDR3 protein: CASSQRLGRGELFF
CDR3 DNA: TGCGCCAGCAGCCAGCGACTAGGTCGGGGGGAGCTGTTTTTT

V gene: TRBV4-3
J gene: TRBJ1-1
clone size: .
D gene: .
CDR3 protein: CASSQDRGLRLNTEAFF
CDR3 DNA: TGCGCCAGCAGCCAAGATAGGGGTCTGAGGTTGAACACTGAAGCTTTCTTT

V gene: TRBV7-2
J gene: TRBJ2-5
clone size: .
D gene: .
CDR3 protein: CASSLRGETQYF
CDR3 DNA: TGTGCCAGCAGCTTACGGGGAGAGACCCAGTACTTC

V gene: TRBV7-9
J gene: TRBJ2-7
clone size: few
D gene: .
CDR3 protein: CSSSLSGLEQYF
CDR3 DNA: TGTTCCAGCAGCTTATCAGGCCTCGAGCAGTACTTC

V gene: TRBV5-1
J gene: TRBJ2-3
clone size: .
D gene: .
CDR3 protein: CASSLAPSDTQYF
CDR3 DNA: TGCGCCAGCAGCTTGGCCCCTTCAGATACGCAGTATTTT

V gene: TRBV6-6
J gene: TRBJ2-7
clone size: .
D gene: .
CDR3 protein: CASSYASYEQYF
CDR3 DNA: TGTGCCAGCAGTTACGCCAGCTACGAGCAGTACTTC

V gene: TRBV5-1
J gene: TRBJ2-2
clone size: .
D gene: .
CDR3 protein: CASSFGSPSGELFF
CDR3 DNA: TGCGCCAGCAGCTTCGGGTCTCCTTCCGGGGAGCTGTTTTTT

V gene: TRBV5-1
J gene: TRBJ1-2
clone size: .
D gene: .
CDR3 protein: CASSSKADYGYTF
CDR3 DNA: TGCGCCAGCAGCTCCAAAGCGGACTATGGCTACACCTTC

V gene: TRBV7-6
J gene: TRBJ1-4
clone size: once
D gene: TRBD1
CDR3 protein: CASSSLSGTANEKLFF
CDR3 DNA: TGTGCCAGCAGCTCGCTCTCCGGGACAGCTAATGAAAAACTGTTTTTT

V gene: TRBV18
J gene: TRBJ1-1
clone size: few
D gene: .
CDR3 protein: CASSSTENTEAFF
CDR3 DNA: TGTGCCAGCTCATCGACAGAGAACACTGAAGCTTTCTTT

V gene: TRBV7-8
J gene: TRBJ2-7
clone size: .
D gene: .
CDR3 protein: CASSPPGDEQYF
CDR3 DNA: TGTGCCAGCAGCCCACCGGGGGACGAGCAGTACTTC

V gene: TRBV5-1
J gene: TRBJ1-1
clone size: .
D gene: TRBD1
CDR3 protein: CASSLMRGQGNTEAFF
CDR3 DNA: TGCGCCAGCAGCTTGATGAGGGGGCAGGGGAACACTGAAGCTTTCTTT

V gene: TRBV29-1
J gene: TRBJ1-3
clone size: .
D gene: .
CDR3 protein: CSVEDNSKGNTIYF
CDR3 DNA: TGCAGCGTTGAAGATAACAGCAAAGGAAACACCATATATTTT

V gene: TRBV19
J gene: TRBJ2-2
clone size: .
D gene: TRBD2
CDR3 protein: CASSKAGVATGELFF
CDR3 DNA: TGTGCCAGTAGCAAAGCGGGAGTTGCCACCGGGGAGCTGTTTTTT

V gene: TRBV28
J gene: TRBJ2-7
clone size: .
D gene: TRBD1
CDR3 protein: CASSLPGQFYEQYF
CDR3 DNA: TGTGCCAGCAGTCTACCGGGACAGTTTTACGAGCAGTACTTC

V gene: TRBV9
J gene: TRBJ1-4
clone size: .
D gene: .
CDR3 protein: CASSPRQFATNEKLFF
CDR3 DNA: TGTGCCAGCAGCCCCAGACAGTTTGCAACTAATGAAAAACTGTTTTTT

V gene: TRBV7-2
J gene: TRBJ1-2
clone size: .
D gene: .
CDR3 protein: CASTPGGRSYGYTF
CDR3 DNA: TGTGCCAGCACCCCCGGCGGGCGTAGCTATGGCTACACCTTC

V gene: TRBV6-5
J gene: TRBJ1-2
clone size: .
D gene: TRBD1
CDR3 protein: CASYRTGTGYGYTF
CDR3 DNA: TGTGCCAGTTACCGGACAGGGACGGGTTATGGCTACACCTTC

V gene: TRBV9
J gene: TRBJ2-2
clone size: .
D gene: TRBD1
CDR3 protein: CASSVASGKDRVMNTGELFF
CDR3 DNA: TGTGCCAGCAGCGTAGCTTCGGGGAAGGACAGGGTAATGAACACCGGGGAGCTGTTTTTT

V gene: TRBV5-1
J gene: TRBJ2-3
clone size: .
D gene: .
CDR3 protein: CASSWQTRQVFADTQYF
CDR3 DNA: TGCGCCAGCAGCTGGCAGACTAGGCAGGTTTTCGCAGATACGCAGTATTTT

V gene: TRBV25-1
J gene: TRBJ1-5
clone size: .
D gene: .
CDR3 protein: CASSPPGGNQSQHF
CDR3 DNA: TGTGCCAGCAGTCCCCCCGGGGGGAATCAGTCCCAGCATTTT

V gene: TRBV5-1
J gene: TRBJ1-1
clone size: .
D gene: TRBD1
CDR3 protein: CASSLKGAAHLEAFF
CDR3 DNA: TGCGCCAGCAGCTTGAAGGGGGCGGCTCATCTTGAAGCTTTCTTT

V gene: TRBV4-3
J gene: TRBJ1-2
clone size: .
D gene: TRBD1
CDR3 protein: CASSQDPGGQVRGYTF
CDR3 DNA: TGCGCCAGCAGCCAAGATCCAGGGGGCCAAGTACGGGGCTACACCTTC

V gene: TRBV19
J gene: TRBJ1-6
clone size: .
D gene: .
CDR3 protein: CASSILWRGRRSPLHF
CDR3 DNA: TGTGCCAGTAGTATACTTTGGCGGGGTCGGCGCTCACCCCTCCACTTT

V gene: TRBV6-6
J gene: TRBJ1-1
clone size: .
D gene: .
CDR3 protein: CASSYSWRPYTEAFF
CDR3 DNA: TGTGCCAGCAGTTACTCGTGGCGGCCTTACACTGAAGCTTTCTTT

V gene: TRBV10-3
J gene: TRBJ2-6
clone size: .
D gene: .
CDR3 protein: CAIKEGLYSGANVLTF
CDR3 DNA: TGTGCCATCAAGGAGGGGTTATACTCTGGGGCCAACGTCCTGACTTTC

V gene: TRBV7-9
J gene: TRBJ2-7
clone size: .
D gene: TRBD1
CDR3 protein: CASSRQGLAAEQYF
CDR3 DNA: TGTGCCAGCAGCCGACAGGGGCTGGCCGCCGAGCAGTACTTC

V gene: TRBV21-1
J gene: TRBJ1-2
clone size: few
D gene: .
CDR3 protein: CASSESFAIDCLYNYGYTF
CDR3 DNA: TGTGCCAGCAGCGAAAGTTTTGCTATAGACTGCCTTTATAACTATGGCTACACCTTC

V gene: TRBV28
J gene: TRBJ1-2
clone size: .
D gene: TRBD1
CDR3 protein: CAISPRDRPRYGYTF
CDR3 DNA: TGTGCCATCTCGCCTCGGGACAGACCGCGCTATGGCTACACCTTC

V gene: TRBV9
J gene: TRBJ2-7
clone size: .
D gene: TRBD1
CDR3 protein: CASSVVGQGYEQYF
CDR3 DNA: TGTGCCAGCAGCGTAGTGGGACAGGGTTACGAGCAGTACTTC

V gene: TRBV5-5
J gene: TRBJ1-1
clone size: .
D gene: TRBD1
CDR3 protein: CASRHSGTGGTEAFF
CDR3 DNA: TGTGCCAGCAGGCATTCCGGGACAGGGGGCACTGAAGCTTTCTTT

V gene: TRBV28
J gene: TRBJ1-2
clone size: .
D gene: .
CDR3 protein: CASSLATGNGYTF
CDR3 DNA: TGTGCCAGCAGTTTAGCCACAGGGAATGGCTACACCTTC

V gene: TRBV5-1
J gene: TRBJ2-1
clone size: .
D gene: TRBD1
CDR3 protein: CASSGPGTGGGEGNEQFF
CDR3 DNA: TGCGCCAGCAGCGGTCCCGGGACAGGGGGCGGGGAGGGCAATGAGCAGTTCTTC

V gene: TRBV10-3
J gene: TRBJ2-7
clone size: .
D gene: TRBD1
CDR3 protein: CAISETGGPTAEQYF
CDR3 DNA: TGTGCCATCAGTGAGACAGGGGGCCCAACCGCCGAGCAGTACTTC